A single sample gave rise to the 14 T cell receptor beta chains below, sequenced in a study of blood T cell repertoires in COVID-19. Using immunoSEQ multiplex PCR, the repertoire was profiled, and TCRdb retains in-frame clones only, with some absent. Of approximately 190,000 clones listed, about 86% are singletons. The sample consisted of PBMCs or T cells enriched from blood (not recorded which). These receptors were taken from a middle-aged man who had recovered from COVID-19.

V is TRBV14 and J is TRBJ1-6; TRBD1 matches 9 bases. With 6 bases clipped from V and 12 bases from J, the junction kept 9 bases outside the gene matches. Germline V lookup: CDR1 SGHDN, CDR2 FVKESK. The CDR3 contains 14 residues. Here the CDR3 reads CASSLDRGKGPLHF. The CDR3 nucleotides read TGTGCCAGCAGTTTAGACAGGGGGAAGGGACCCCTCCACTTT.

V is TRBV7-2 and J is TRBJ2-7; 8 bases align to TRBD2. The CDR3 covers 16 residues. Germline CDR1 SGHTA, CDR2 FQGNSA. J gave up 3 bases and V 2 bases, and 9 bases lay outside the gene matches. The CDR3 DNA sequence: TGTGCCAGCAGCTTACAGACAGCGGGGACTAGCTACGAGCAGTACTTC. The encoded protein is CASSLQTAGTSYEQYF.

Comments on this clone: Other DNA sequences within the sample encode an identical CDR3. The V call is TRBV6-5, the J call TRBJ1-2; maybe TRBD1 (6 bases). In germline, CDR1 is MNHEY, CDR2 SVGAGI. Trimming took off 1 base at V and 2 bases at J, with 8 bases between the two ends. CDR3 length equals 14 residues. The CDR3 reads CASSYWQGNYGYTF. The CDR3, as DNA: TGTGCCAGCAGTTACTGGCAGGGGAACTATGGCTACACCTTC.

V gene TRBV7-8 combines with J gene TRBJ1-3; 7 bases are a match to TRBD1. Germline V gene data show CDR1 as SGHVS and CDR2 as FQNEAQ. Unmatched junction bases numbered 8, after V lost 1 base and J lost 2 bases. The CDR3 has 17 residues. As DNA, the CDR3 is TGTGCCAGCAGCTTAGTTTATCGGGACAGAACTGGAAACACCATATATTTT. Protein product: CASSLVYRDRTGNTIYF.

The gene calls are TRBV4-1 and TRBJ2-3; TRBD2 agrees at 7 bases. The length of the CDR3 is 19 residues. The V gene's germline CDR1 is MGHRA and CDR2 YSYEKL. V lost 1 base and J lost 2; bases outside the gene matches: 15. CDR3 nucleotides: TGCGCCAGCAGCCAAGGCGTGGGCAGCGGGGTCCCTAACACAGATACGCAGTATTTT. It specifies CASSQGVGSGVPNTDTQYF.

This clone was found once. In DNA, the CDR3 is TGCGCCAGCAGCTTGGGACAGGGGGCCCCATCCCAGTACTTC. Translation gives CASSLGQGAPSQYF. The chain joins TRBV5-1 to TRBJ2-4, with 10 bases aligning to TRBD1. The ends lost 0 bases at V and 13 bases at J; junction bases unmatched: 7. This CDR3 is 14 amino acids long. In germline, CDR1 is SGHRS, CDR2 YFSETQ. Using reference TRBV5-1 and TRBJ2-4 for the parts outside the CDR3, the full variable domain is KAGVTQTPRYLIKTRGQQVTLSCSPISGHRSVSWYQQTPGQGLQFLFEYFSETQRNKGNFPGRFSGRQFSNSRSEMNVSTLELGDSALYLCASSLGQGAPSQYFGAGTRLSVL.

This CDR3 is CASSLGQGEATSPLHF. CDR3 coding DNA: TGCGCCAGCAGCTTGGGTCAGGGGGAGGCGACTTCACCCCTCCACTTT. The chain links TRBV5-1 to TRBJ1-6; 7 bases are a match to TRBD1. CDR1 and CDR2 (germline): SGHRS, YFSETQ. V was clipped by 0 bases and J by 9 bases; unmatched bases: 9. The CDR3 spans 16 residues. Using reference TRBV5-1 and TRBJ1-6 for the parts outside the CDR3, the full variable domain is KAGVTQTPRYLIKTRGQQVTLSCSPISGHRSVSWYQQTPGQGLQFLFEYFSETQRNKGNFPGRFSGRQFSNSRSEMNVSTLELGDSALYLCASSLGQGEATSPLHFGNGTRLTVT.

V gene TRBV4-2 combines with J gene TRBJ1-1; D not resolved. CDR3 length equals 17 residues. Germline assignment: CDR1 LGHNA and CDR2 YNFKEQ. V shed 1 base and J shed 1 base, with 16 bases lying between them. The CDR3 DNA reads TGTGCCAGCAGCCAAGTAGAGGGTACCGGTGAGAACACTGAAGCTTTCTTT. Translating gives CASSQVEGTGENTEAFF.

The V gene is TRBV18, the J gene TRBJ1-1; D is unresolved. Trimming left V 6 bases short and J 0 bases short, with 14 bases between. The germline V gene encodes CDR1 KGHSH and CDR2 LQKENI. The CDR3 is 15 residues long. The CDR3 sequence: CASSPISSLNTEAFF. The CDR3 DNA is TGTGCCAGCTCCCCTATTAGCTCCCTGAACACTGAAGCTTTCTTT.

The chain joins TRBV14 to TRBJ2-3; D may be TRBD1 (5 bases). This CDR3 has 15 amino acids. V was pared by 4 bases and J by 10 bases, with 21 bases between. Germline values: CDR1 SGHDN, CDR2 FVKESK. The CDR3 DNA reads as TGTGCCAGCAGCCCGGACACGTTTCTAGAGAAGGCGCAGTATTTT. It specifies CASSPDTFLEKAQYF.

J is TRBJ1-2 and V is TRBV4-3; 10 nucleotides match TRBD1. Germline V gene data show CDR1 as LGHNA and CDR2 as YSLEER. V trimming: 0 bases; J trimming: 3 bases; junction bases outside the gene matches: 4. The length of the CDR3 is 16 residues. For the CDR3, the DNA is TGCGCCAGCAGCCAAGAAAGGACAGGGGGGTACTATGGCTACACCTTC. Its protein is CASSQERTGGYYGYTF.

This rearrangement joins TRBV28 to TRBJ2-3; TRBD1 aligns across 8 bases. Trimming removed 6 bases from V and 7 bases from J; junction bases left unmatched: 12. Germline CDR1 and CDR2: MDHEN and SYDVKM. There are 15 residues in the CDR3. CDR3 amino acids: CASSTRIGTGNTQYF. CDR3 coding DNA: TGTGCCAGCAGCACCCGAATAGGGACAGGCAATACGCAGTATTTT.

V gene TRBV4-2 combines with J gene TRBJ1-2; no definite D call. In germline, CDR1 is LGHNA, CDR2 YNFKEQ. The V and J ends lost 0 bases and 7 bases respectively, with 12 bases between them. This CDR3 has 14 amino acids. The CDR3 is CASSQDSSRSGYTF. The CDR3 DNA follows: TGTGCCAGCAGCCAAGACTCTTCCCGCAGTGGCTACACCTTC.

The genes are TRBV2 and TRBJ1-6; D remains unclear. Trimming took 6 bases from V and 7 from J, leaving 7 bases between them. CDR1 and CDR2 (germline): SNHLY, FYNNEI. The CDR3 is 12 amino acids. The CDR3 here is CASRQSNSPLHF. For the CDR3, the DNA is TGTGCCAGCAGACAGTCAAATTCACCCCTCCACTTT. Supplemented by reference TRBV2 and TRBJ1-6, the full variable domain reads EPEVTQTPSHQVTQMGQEVILRCVPISNHLYFYWYRQILGQKVEFLVSFYNNEISEKSEIFDDQFSVERPDGSNFTLKIRSTKLEDSAMYFCASRQSNSPLHFGNGTRLTVT.